These 14 T cell receptor beta chains originate from one sample sequenced in a study of Ad26.COV2.S vaccination and SARS-CoV-2 variants. Treatment here: over 15 received Ad26.COV2.S at low or high dose, single or two shots; about 5 received placebo; per-sample allocation not given. The investigators took samples on day 63 after the first vaccine or placebo injection. Some clones are missing from TCRdb's copy, which holds only in-frame ones; the method was immunoSEQ multiplex PCR. The sample contains around 420,000 clones, approximately 88% of which appear only once. Sequences were derived from peripheral blood, sampled in a trial of Ad26.COV2.S vaccine versus placebo. These receptors originate from a person aged 18 to 65 who received the Ad26.COV2.S COVID-19 vaccine or a placebo.

The chain links TRBV28 to TRBJ1-5; 10 bases agree with TRBD1. The CDR3 contains 18 residues. Germline-derived CDR1 and CDR2 are MDHEN and SYDVKM. V dropped 4 bases and J dropped 0; count of bases not matched to a gene: 9. CDR3 sequence reads: CASSSSGTGEYSNQPQHF. The CDR3 region has the DNA TGTGCCAGCAGTTCCTCCGGGACAGGGGAATATAGCAATCAGCCCCAGCATTTT.

The chain recombines TRBV3-1 (or the pseudogene TRBV3-2) with TRBJ2-7, with D maybe TRBD2 (5 bases). Germline lookup yields CDR1 LGHDT and CDR2 YNNKEL (reference sequence). The germline V and J ends were trimmed by 5 bases and 1 base, with 6 bases remaining between them. This CDR3 has 12 amino acids. CDR3 protein: CASSGGSYEQYF. CDR3 coding DNA: TGTGCCAGCAGCGGAGGTTCCTACGAGCAGTACTTC.

This chain uses TRBV27 with TRBJ2-7, with 9 bases that match TRBD1. Trimming at V came to 5 bases and at J to 4 bases, leaving 6 bases not matched to a gene. Looked up from germline, CDR1 is MNHEY and CDR2 is SMNVEV (reference sequence). The CDR3 length is 14 residues. CDR3 nucleotide sequence: TGTGCCAGCAGTCTCCGACAGGGGGGATACGAGCAGTACTTC. Protein: CASSLRQGGYEQYF.

V is TRBV4-3 and J is TRBJ2-7, with 7 positions matching TRBD2. Germline values: CDR1 LGHNA, CDR2 YSLEER. The CDR3 spans 14 residues. V lost 1 base to trimming and J lost 6 bases; unmatched junction nucleotides: 6. CDR3 sequence reads: CASSQGTSLSEQYF. In DNA, the CDR3 is TGCGCCAGCAGCCAAGGGACTAGTCTTAGCGAGCAGTACTTC.

The chain couples TRBV14 to TRBJ2-7; D is possibly TRBD1 or TRBD2 (5 bases each). The CDR3 has 16 amino acids. The germline V gene has CDR1 SGHDN and CDR2 FVKESK. V was cut by 1 base and J by 5 bases, with 18 bases left in between. In DNA form, the CDR3 reads TGTGCCAGCAGCCAAGTCAGAGGGGCCCAGAGAGACGAGCAGTACTTC. Translated, it gives CASSQVRGAQRDEQYF.

This clone was observed once. The rearrangement links TRBV7-2 to TRBJ2-5; possible D gene TRBD1, 6 bases. V was clipped by 1 base and J by 2 bases, with 11 bases between them. The CDR3 has 15 residues. Germline lookup yields CDR1 SGHTA and CDR2 FQGNSA. CDR3 sequence: CASSLGRQVQETQYF. The CDR3 DNA sequence: TGTGCCAGCAGCTTAGGTCGACAGGTACAAGAGACCCAGTACTTC.

The V call is TRBV5-8, the J call TRBJ1-1; 7 bases map to TRBD1. Trimming took 7 bases from V and 1 from J; bases not matched to a gene: 4. Per germline, CDR1 SGHTS and CDR2 YDEGEE. The CDR3 runs to 13 residues. The CDR3 bases are TGTGCCAGCTCCAGGGACAGGAACACTGAAGCTTTCTTT. This gives the protein CASSRDRNTEAFF.

This rearrangement joins TRBV7-2 to TRBJ2-5, with D possibly called TRBD1 or TRBD2 (6 bases each). CDR1 is SGHTA, CDR2 FQGNSA, per germline. The CDR3 runs 14 residues. The V gene lost 0 bases and the J gene lost 5 bases, with 10 bases spanning the gap. CDR3 sequence: CASSLAGGRETQYF. The CDR3 DNA reads as TGTGCCAGCAGCTTAGCGGGGGGCAGGGAGACCCAGTACTTC. Full variable domain (rest looked up from reference TRBV7-2 and TRBJ2-5): GAGVSQSPSNKVTEKGKDVELRCDPISGHTALYWYRQSLGQGLEFLIYFQGNSAPDKSGLPSDRFSAERTGGSVSTLTIQRTQQEDSAVYLCASSLAGGRETQYFGPGTRLLVL.

This chain uses TRBV29-1 with TRBJ1-2; D remains unclear. The CDR3 extends over 12 amino acids. The V end lost 4 bases, the J end lost 1 base, and 7 bases lay between the germline ends. Per the germline V gene, CDR1 is SQVTM and CDR2 is ANQGSEA. Here the CDR3 DNA reads TGCAGCGTTGTATCGATTAACTATGGCTACACCTTC. It is translated as CSVVSINYGYTF.

The chain has TRBV30 and TRBJ1-5; 9 positions match TRBD1. The CDR3 sequence is 15 residues long. The V gene end was trimmed by 3 bases and the J gene end by 1 base; junction bases not matched to a gene: 4. Germline lookup yields CDR1 GTSNPN and CDR2 SVGIG (reference sequence). DNA for the CDR3: TGTGCCTGGAGAGACAGGGGGAGAAGCAATCAGCCCCAGCATTTT. Protein: CAWRDRGRSNQPQHF.

The chain employs TRBV27 and TRBJ2-1; 9 bases line up with TRBD2. The CDR3 runs to 17 residues. V was clipped by 2 bases and J by 2 bases; unmatched bases: 7. Germline-derived CDR1 and CDR2 are MNHEY and SMNVEV (reference sequence). The CDR3 DNA reads as TGTGCCAGCAGTTTAACGGGCGGGGGGGCCGCCTACAATGAGCAGTTCTTC. This translates into CASSLTGGGAAYNEQFF.

The V call is TRBV4-1, the J call TRBJ1-1; 8 bases align to TRBD1. The CDR3 length is 12 residues. Per germline, CDR1 MGHRA and CDR2 YSYEKL. The V and J ends lost 3 bases and 8 bases, in that order; junction bases with no gene match: 2. The CDR3 DNA sequence: TGCGCCAGCAGCCATCGGACAGGGGAAGCTTTCTTT. Translated: CASSHRTGEAFF.

The chain carries TRBV7-2 and TRBJ2-7; D possibly corresponds to TRBD2 (5 bases). Trimming removed 2 bases at V and 3 bases at J, with 11 bases between. The CDR3 has 14 residues. In germline, CDR1 is SGHTA, CDR2 FQGNSA. CDR3 protein: CASSLTSRVYEQYF. Here the CDR3 DNA reads TGTGCCAGCAGCTTAACTAGTCGGGTCTACGAGCAGTACTTC.

The chain employs TRBV12-5 and TRBJ1-2; D possibly corresponds to TRBD1 (5 bases). V lost 7 bases and J lost 2, with 20 bases in between. The CDR3 contains 16 residues. Germline CDR1 is LGHNT and CDR2 is FRNRAP. CDR3 DNA sequence: TGTGCTAGTGCCCCCTCGACGGGGGAAAGGAACTATGGCTACACCTTC. Amino acids: CASAPSTGERNYGYTF.